Below, 11 T cell receptor beta chains from the same sample are listed, as sequenced in a study of vaccination and CD4 T cells after COVID-19. TCRdb fed the PCR reads into MiXCR, producing one record per CDR3 protein. The sample includes about 21,000 distinct CDR3 sequences, around three fifths of them seen just once. The material sequenced was CD4+ T cells from blood, taken before SARS-CoV-2 vaccination. The receptors were gathered from a human donor who had recovered from COVID-19.

Here the CDR3 DNA reads TGCAGTGCTGGGGACGGTATCAATCAGCCCCAGCATTTT. Encoded protein: CSAGDGINQPQHF. This rearrangement joins TRBV20-1 to TRBJ1-5, with a possible D match to TRBD1 (5 bases). The CDR3 is made up of 13 amino acids. Germline-derived CDR1 and CDR2 are DFQATT and SNEGSKA (reference sequence). The V gene lost 5 bases and the J gene lost 3 bases, with 11 bases spanning the gap.

The V call is TRBV19, the J call TRBJ1-5, with D perhaps matching TRBD1 (6 bases). Trimming shortened V by 5 bases and J by 14 bases, and 13 bases separated the two germline ends. Per germline, CDR1 LNHDA and CDR2 SQIVND (reference sequence). The CDR3 runs to 11 residues. CDR3 in DNA: TGTGCCAGTAGTGTAAACAGGGCCAAGCATTTT. It translates to CASSVNRAKHF.

In this sample, this clonotype turned up a few times. The chain combines TRBV20-1 with TRBJ1-5; no reliable D call. The CDR3 spans 14 residues. Germline CDR1 and CDR2: DFQATT and SNEGSKA (reference sequence). The germline V and J ends were trimmed by 0 bases and 0 bases, with 6 bases remaining between them. CDR3 residues: CSARDGYSNQPQHF. Written as DNA, the CDR3 is TGCAGTGCTAGAGATGGGTATAGCAATCAGCCCCAGCATTTT.

This clonotype was counted between two and nine times. The V call is TRBV6-1, the J call TRBJ1-4, with 8 bases identical to TRBD1. The CDR3 loop spans 14 amino acids. Germline-derived CDR1 and CDR2 are MNHNS and SASEGT. Trimming removed 3 bases from V and 8 bases from J; junction bases left unmatched: 5. The CDR3 region is CASSDRGPYEKLFF. CDR3 nucleotide sequence: TGTGCCAGCAGTGACAGGGGGCCCTACGAAAAACTGTTTTTT.

V is TRBV20-1 and J is TRBJ2-5, with TRBD1 as a possible D gene (5 bases). CDR3 length equals 12 residues. The germline V gene encodes CDR1 DFQATT and CDR2 SNEGSKA (reference sequence). V lost 4 bases to trimming and J lost 5 bases, with 11 bases between them. Written as DNA, the CDR3 is TGCAGTGCTACAGCCCAGGGTGAGACCCAGTACTTC. Amino acid sequence: CSATAQGETQYF.

V and J are TRBV6-1 and TRBJ2-3, with TRBD1 identical over 9 bases. J gave up 4 bases and V 5 bases, and 4 bases lay outside the gene matches. The CDR3 is 14 amino acids. From germline, CDR1 is MNHNS and CDR2 SASEGT. CDR3 nucleotide sequence: TGTGCCAGCAGTCCAACAGGGGGCCCAGATACGCAGTATTTT. Amino acids: CASSPTGGPDTQYF.

This clonotype occurred a few times. This rearrangement joins TRBV6-1 to TRBJ2-5, with TRBD2 identical over 8 bases. The trim removed 5 bases at V and 8 bases at J, leaving 13 bases unmatched. The length of the CDR3 is 15 residues. Germline V CDR1 and CDR2: MNHNS, SASEGT. Here the CDR3 reads CASSPRTGGGKTQYF. The CDR3 coding sequence is TGTGCCAGCAGTCCACGCACCGGGGGGGGAAAAACCCAGTACTTC.

V gene TRBV18 combines with J gene TRBJ1-2; no reliable D call. This CDR3 comprises 16 residues. V lost 2 bases and J 3 bases, leaving 16 bases between the germline ends. CDR1 KGHSH and CDR2 LQKENI come from the germline V gene. The DNA for the CDR3 is TGTGCCAGCTCACCATTACCGCTAAGCCGGGACTATGGCTACACCTTC. Translating it yields CASSPLPLSRDYGYTF.

V gene TRBV27 combines with J gene TRBJ2-7; D might be TRBD1 or TRBD2, each matching 5 bases. CDR3 length equals 15 residues. The germline V gene encodes CDR1 MNHEY and CDR2 SMNVEV (reference sequence). The ends were cut back, 2 bases at V and 2 bases at J, with 13 bases in the middle. In DNA, the CDR3 is TGTGCCAGCAGTTTAGGGAGAGGGGTCCCCTACGAGCAGTACTTC. Its translation: CASSLGRGVPYEQYF.

V gene TRBV20-1 combines with J gene TRBJ2-5; D is unresolved. Trimming took 3 bases from V and 5 from J, leaving 19 bases between them. This CDR3 is built from 15 residues. Germline V lookup: CDR1 DFQATT, CDR2 SNEGSKA (reference sequence). CDR3 residues: CSASDNWAILETQYF. The CDR3 nucleotides are TGCAGTGCTAGCGATAACTGGGCTATTCTCGAGACCCAGTACTTC.

V is TRBV6-1 and J is TRBJ1-6; D remains ambiguous. V was trimmed by 6 bases and J by 4 bases, leaving 10 bases between them. Looked up from germline, CDR1 is MNHNS and CDR2 is SASEGT. The CDR3 consists of 14 residues. CDR3 sequence (DNA): TGTGCCAGCAGCCGGACGGTGTATAATTCACCCCTCCACTTT. It encodes CASSRTVYNSPLHF.